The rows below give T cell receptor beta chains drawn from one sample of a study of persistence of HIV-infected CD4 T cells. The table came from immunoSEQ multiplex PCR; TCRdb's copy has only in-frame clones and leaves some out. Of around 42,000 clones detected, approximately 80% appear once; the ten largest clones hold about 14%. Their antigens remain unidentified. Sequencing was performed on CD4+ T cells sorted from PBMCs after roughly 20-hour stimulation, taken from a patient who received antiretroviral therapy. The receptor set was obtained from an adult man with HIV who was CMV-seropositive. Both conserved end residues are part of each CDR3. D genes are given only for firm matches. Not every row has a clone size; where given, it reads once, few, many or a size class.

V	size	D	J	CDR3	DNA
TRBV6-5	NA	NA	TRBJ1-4	CASRRGWTNEKLFF	TGTGCCAGCAGGCGGGGGTGGACTAATGAAAAACTGTTTTTT
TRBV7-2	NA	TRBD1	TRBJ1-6	CASRSGTANSPLHF	TGTGCCAGCAGGAGCGGGACAGCAAATTCACCCCTCCACTTT
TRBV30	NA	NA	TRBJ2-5	CAWSGDSGSRETQYF	TGTGCCTGGAGTGGCGATTCAGGGAGTCGAGAGACCCAGTACTTC
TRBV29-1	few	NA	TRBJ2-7	CSVGGYDYEQYF	TGCAGCGTTGGAGGATACGACTACGAGCAGTACTTC
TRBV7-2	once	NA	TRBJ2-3	CASSFHLGGGPDTQYF	TGTGCCAGCAGCTTCCATCTGGGGGGCGGTCCAGATACGCAGTATTTT
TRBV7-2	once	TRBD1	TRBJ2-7	CASSLASTGGSYEQYF	TGTGCCAGCAGCTTAGCTTCGACAGGGGGCTCCTACGAGCAGTACTTC
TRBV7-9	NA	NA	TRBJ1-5	CASSTHRVDQPQHF	TGTGCCAGCAGTACACACAGGGTTGATCAGCCCCAGCATTTT
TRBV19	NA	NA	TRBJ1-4	CASKRGTTNEKLFF	TGTGCCAGTAAAAGGGGTACAACTAATGAAAAACTGTTTTTT
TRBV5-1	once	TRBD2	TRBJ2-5	CASGTSGTQFGETQYF	TGCGCCAGCGGGACTAGCGGGACCCAGTTTGGAGAGACCCAGTACTTC
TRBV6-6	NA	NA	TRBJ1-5	CASSLFLPGDSNQPQHF	TGTGCCAGCAGTCTCTTCCTACCAGGGGATAGCAATCAGCCCCAGCATTTT
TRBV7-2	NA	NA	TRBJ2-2	CASSLVAVNTGELFF	TGTGCCAGCAGCTTAGTTGCAGTTAACACCGGGGAGCTGTTTTTT
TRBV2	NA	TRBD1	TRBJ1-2	CASTEDRAYGYTF	TGTGCCAGCACCGAGGACAGGGCCTATGGCTACACCTTC
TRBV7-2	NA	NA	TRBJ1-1	CASSMQVYNTEAFF	TGTGCCAGCAGCATGCAGGTTTATAACACTGAAGCTTTCTTT
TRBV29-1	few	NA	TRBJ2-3	CSVKKTDTQYF	TGCAGCGTGAAAAAGACGGATACGCAGTATTTT
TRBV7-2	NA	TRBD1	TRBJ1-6	CASSPQMTGGESPLHF	TGTGCCAGCAGCCCCCAGATGACAGGGGGCGAATCACCCCTCCACTTT
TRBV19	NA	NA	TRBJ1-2	CASSIDHGGNGYTF	TGTGCCAGTAGTATAGATCATGGGGGGAATGGCTACACCTTC
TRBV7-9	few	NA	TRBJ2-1	CASSPGVGAVEQFF	TGTGCCAGCAGCCCAGGCGTGGGGGCCGTCGAGCAGTTCTTC
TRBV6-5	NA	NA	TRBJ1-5	CASGGRDNNQPQHF	TGTGCCAGCGGGGGGAGGGACAACAATCAGCCCCAGCATTTT
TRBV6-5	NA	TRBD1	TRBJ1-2	CASSYGTGAFGYTF	TGTGCCAGCAGTTACGGGACAGGGGCATTTGGCTACACCTTC
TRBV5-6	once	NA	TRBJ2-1	CASSTWGTPVYNEQFF	TGTGCCAGCAGCACGTGGGGGACACCGGTCTACAATGAGCAGTTCTTC
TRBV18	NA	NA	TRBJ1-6	CASSPQGQPSYNSPLHF	TGTGCCAGCTCACCACAGGGGCAGCCCTCCTATAATTCACCCCTCCACTTT
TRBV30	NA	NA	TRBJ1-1	CAWISPGLRMNTEAFF	TGTGCCTGGATCTCTCCCGGACTGCGCATGAACACTGAAGCTTTCTTT
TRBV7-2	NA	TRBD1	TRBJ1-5	CASRPDRGSNQPQHF	TGTGCCAGCAGGCCGGACAGGGGCAGCAATCAGCCCCAGCATTTT
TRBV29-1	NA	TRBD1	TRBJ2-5	CSVDGAGGSWETQYF	TGCAGCGTTGATGGGGCAGGGGGCTCGTGGGAGACCCAGTACTTC
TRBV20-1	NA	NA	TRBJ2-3	CSASGGADTDTQYF	TGCAGTGCTAGTGGGGGGGCCGACACAGATACGCAGTATTTT
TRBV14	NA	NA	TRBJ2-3	CASSQPLTSTDTQYF	TGTGCCAGCAGCCAACCATTGACAAGCACAGATACGCAGTATTTT
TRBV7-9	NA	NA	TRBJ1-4	CASSIVGSGPEKLFF	TGTGCCAGCAGCATCGTCGGGTCGGGGCCTGAAAAACTGTTTTTT
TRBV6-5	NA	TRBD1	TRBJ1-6	CASTLQGVNSPLHF	TGTGCCAGCACCTTACAGGGGGTAAATTCACCCCTCCACTTT